Presented here are 25 T cell receptor beta chains from one specimen sequenced in a study of blood T cell repertoires in COVID-19. The protocol was immunoSEQ multiplex PCR, while the TCRdb copy is restricted to in-frame clones and leaves out a portion. This sample carries under 45,000 clones, around 88% of them seen once, and the ten largest clones take 44%. The sample consisted of peripheral blood. The receptors originated from a woman at least 80 years old with active or convalescent COVID-19.

V is TRBV4-2 and J is TRBJ2-3; 7 bases are shared with TRBD2. The CDR3 extends over 16 amino acids. The germline V gene encodes CDR1 LGHNA and CDR2 YNFKEQ. With V trimmed by 2 bases and J by 2 bases, 7 bases remained unmatched. This CDR3 reads CASSQYASGYTDTQYF. The CDR3 DNA reads as TGTGCCAGCAGCCAATACGCTAGCGGTTACACAGATACGCAGTATTTT.

The rearrangement uses TRBV28 and TRBJ2-1; TRBD2 matches at 8 bases. The junction had 10 bases not matched to a gene; V was cut back by 3 bases and J by 3 bases. CDR1 and CDR2 from the germline V gene are MDHEN and SYDVKM. This CDR3 is 17 amino acids long. The CDR3 DNA reads as TGTGCCAGCAGTTTCGGAAGCGGGAGATTAGGCTACAATGAGCAGTTCTTC. It is translated as CASSFGSGRLGYNEQFF.

The V call is TRBV5-1, the J call TRBJ2-5; D is perhaps TRBD2 (5 bases). The CDR3 contains 13 residues. The V and J ends lost 4 bases and 1 base respectively, with 8 bases between them. The germline V gene has CDR1 SGHRS and CDR2 YFSETQ. The CDR3 bases are TGCGCCAGCAGCCGGGGTGTCCAAGAGACCCAGTACTTC. Translation gives CASSRGVQETQYF.

The J gene is TRBJ1-1, the V gene TRBV3-1 (or the pseudogene TRBV3-2), with TRBD1 identical over 9 bases. Per germline, CDR1 LGHDT and CDR2 YNNKEL (reference sequence). The CDR3 contains 18 residues. Trimming at V came to 0 bases and at J to 0 bases, leaving 8 bases not matched to a gene. The CDR3 nucleotides are TGTGCCAGCAGCCAAGACGGTACAGGGGGCAGTGTGAACACTGAAGCTTTCTTT. Protein sequence: CASSQDGTGGSVNTEAFF.

This clone has only one observation. The chain links TRBV28 to TRBJ1-5; 10 nucleotides agree with TRBD1. This CDR3 region has 15 residues. Germline V gene sequence: CDR1 MDHEN, CDR2 SYDVKM. Trimming took 6 bases from V and 2 from J; bases not matched to a gene: 4. The CDR3 nucleotides read TGTGCCAGCAGAGCCGGGACAGGGGGCAATCAGCCCCAGCATTTT. Protein: CASRAGTGGNQPQHF. Using reference TRBV28 and TRBJ1-5 for the parts outside the CDR3, the full variable domain is DVKVTQSSRYLVKRTGEKVFLECVQDMDHENMFWYRQDPGLGLRLIYFSYDVKMKEKGDIPEGYSVSREKKERFSLILESASTNQTSMYLCASRAGTGGNQPQHFGDGTRLSIL.

This chain links TRBV28 with TRBJ1-4; D uncertain. The V and J ends lost 7 bases and 5 bases respectively, with 11 bases between them. This CDR3 has 13 amino acids. Germline loops: CDR1 MDHEN, CDR2 SYDVKM. CDR3 region: CASTFDLNEKLFF. The CDR3 DNA follows: TGTGCCAGCACCTTTGACTTGAATGAAAAACTGTTTTTT.

The chain combines TRBV24-1 with TRBJ2-7; 14 bases fit TRBD2. The CDR3 is made up of 16 amino acids. Germline trimming cut 5 bases from V and 2 bases from J; bases unmatched to any gene: 4. CDR1 is KGHDR and CDR2 is SFDVKD in the germline V gene. The CDR3 reads CATSGPGLAGAYEQYF. The DNA for the CDR3 is TGTGCCACCAGTGGCCCGGGACTAGCGGGAGCCTACGAGCAGTACTTC.

The V and J genes are TRBV18 and TRBJ2-3; tentative D call: TRBD2 (5 bases). The germline V and J ends were trimmed by 5 bases and 2 bases, with 8 bases remaining between them. The CDR3 is 13 amino acids. Per germline, CDR1 KGHSH and CDR2 LQKENI. This CDR3 is CASSTDYTDTQYF. CDR3 nucleotides: TGTGCCAGCTCAACTGACTACACAGATACGCAGTATTTT.

This rearrangement joins TRBV10-1 to TRBJ2-2; D unclear. The CDR3 has 13 amino acids. Germline V gene sequence: CDR1 WNHNN, CDR2 SYGVQD (reference sequence). Deletions cut 4 bases from V and 3 bases from J, with 6 bases between. The CDR3 is CASSVSYTGELFF. CDR3 in DNA: TGCGCCAGCAGTGTGAGCTACACCGGGGAGCTGTTTTTT.

The chain links TRBV7-3 to TRBJ1-1, with 7 bases fitting TRBD1. Germline trimming cut 5 bases from V and 2 bases from J; bases unmatched to any gene: 17. This CDR3 comprises 18 residues. Per germline, CDR1 SGHTA and CDR2 FQGTGA. CDR3 loop: CASSATGWAGGDNTEAFF. CDR3 in DNA: TGTGCCAGCAGCGCGACGGGGTGGGCAGGGGGAGACAACACTGAAGCTTTCTTT.

The rearrangement joins TRBV9 to TRBJ1-1; D is ambiguous. The CDR3 sequence is 17 residues long. Germline loops: CDR1 SGDLS, CDR2 YYNGEE. V lost 3 bases to trimming and J lost 1 base, with 19 bases between them. The CDR3 DNA sequence: TGTGCCAGCAGCGGCCCAAAAGGGAGGGCTGAGAACACTGAAGCTTTCTTT. It codes for CASSGPKGRAENTEAFF.

This chain connects TRBV4-3 to TRBJ2-7, with TRBD1 as a possible D gene (6 bases). The CDR3 totals 16 residues. The V gene's germline CDR1 is LGHNA and CDR2 YSLEER. Trimming cost V 4 bases and J 3 bases, with 19 bases left between them. CDR3 DNA sequence: TGCGCCAGCAGCCTTCTCCGGGACACCTTTATCTACGAGCAGTACTTC. It specifies CASSLLRDTFIYEQYF.

V usage is TRBV12-3 or TRBV12-4 and J usage is TRBJ1-2, with TRBD1 matching 7 bases. The CDR3 is made up of 13 amino acids. The V gene end was trimmed by 5 bases and the J gene end by 4 bases; junction bases not matched to a gene: 4. Here the CDR3 reads CASSQGTVYGYTF. The CDR3 nucleotides read TGTGCCAGCAGTCAAGGGACAGTCTATGGCTACACCTTC.

V usage is TRBV28 and J usage is TRBJ2-7, with D perhaps matching TRBD1 (5 bases). This CDR3 contains 15 residues. V lost 2 bases to trimming and J lost 3 bases, with 14 bases between them. Germline CDR1 and CDR2: MDHEN and SYDVKM. In nucleotides, the CDR3 is TGTGCCAGCAGTTTAAGGGGTGCTAGAGACTACGAGCAGTACTTC. The encoded protein is CASSLRGARDYEQYF.

This rearrangement joins TRBV10-3 to TRBJ2-7; 13 positions agree with TRBD2. J lost 3 bases, V lost 3 bases, and 5 bases had no gene match. This CDR3 is 16 amino acids long. The germline CDR1 and CDR2 sequences are ENHRY and SYGVKD. CDR3 amino acids: CAISDGTSGAIYEQYF. The DNA for the CDR3 is TGTGCCATCAGTGACGGGACTAGCGGGGCGATCTACGAGCAGTACTTC.

The chain combines TRBV14 with TRBJ1-1; 10 bases agree with TRBD1. The CDR3 consists of 17 residues. CDR1 and CDR2 from the germline V gene are SGHDN and FVKESK. V lost 0 bases to trimming and J lost 3 bases; unmatched junction nucleotides: 7. CDR3 coding DNA: TGTGCCAGCAGCCAAGATTATCGAGGACAGGGGGACACTGAAGCTTTCTTT. It specifies CASSQDYRGQGDTEAFF.

The V gene is TRBV19, the J gene TRBJ2-4, with TRBD1 matching 7 bases. Trimming removed 0 bases from V and 0 bases from J; junction bases left unmatched: 11. This CDR3 is built from 19 residues. Germline V lookup: CDR1 LNHDA, CDR2 SQIVND (reference sequence). CDR3 sequence reads: CASSIDPQRGRLAKNIQYF. The CDR3 bases are TGTGCCAGTAGTATAGATCCCCAAAGGGGGCGTTTAGCCAAAAACATTCAGTACTTC.

The chain carries TRBV10-3 and TRBJ2-5; 7 bases are shared with TRBD1. CDR1 is ENHRY, CDR2 SYGVKD, per germline. The CDR3 sequence is 15 residues long. The ends lost 2 bases at V and 4 bases at J; junction bases unmatched: 7. Written as DNA, the CDR3 is TGTGCCATCAGTGAGGAGGGACAGAATCGAGAGACCCAGTACTTC. This encodes CAISEEGQNRETQYF.

This clone has just one count. The chain couples TRBV19 to TRBJ2-3; no definite D call. The germline V and J ends were trimmed by 2 bases and 1 base, with 4 bases remaining between them. Germline lookup yields CDR1 LNHDA and CDR2 SQIVND (reference sequence). There are 13 residues in the CDR3. The CDR3 nucleotides are TGTGCCAGTAGTATAACGGGCACAGATACGCAGTATTTT. Translated: CASSITGTDTQYF.

J is TRBJ1-2 and V is TRBV28; 8 positions match TRBD1. This CDR3 region has 17 residues. J was trimmed by 4 bases and V by 1 base; bases with no gene match: 11. In germline, CDR1 is MDHEN, CDR2 SYDVKM. The CDR3 loop reads CASSLSPGGGVGYGYTF. DNA of the CDR3: TGTGCCAGCAGTTTATCGCCAGGGGGCGGAGTAGGCTATGGCTACACCTTC.

This clone was seen just once. The chain uses TRBV27 and TRBJ2-7, with 10 bases fitting TRBD1. The CDR3 runs 13 residues. Losses at the gene ends were 9 bases for V and 3 bases for J; bases not matched to a gene: 5. The germline V gene encodes CDR1 MNHEY and CDR2 SMNVEV (reference sequence). The DNA of the CDR3 is TGTGCCAGATGGACAGGGGGTGACTACGAGCAGTACTTC. Translation: CARWTGGDYEQYF.

The chain is built from TRBV6-5 and TRBJ1-5, with D perhaps TRBD1 (5 bases). The V and J ends lost 6 bases and 4 bases respectively, with 10 bases between them. There are 13 residues in the CDR3. The germline V gene has CDR1 MNHEY and CDR2 SVGAGI. Here the CDR3 reads CASSQTDNQPQHF. For the CDR3, the DNA is TGTGCCAGCAGCCAGACAGATAATCAGCCCCAGCATTTT.

The chain links TRBV14 to TRBJ2-1; a weak D match, TRBD2 (5 bases). This CDR3 is built from 13 residues. The germline CDR1 and CDR2 sequences are SGHDN and FVKESK. The V gene lost 7 bases and the J gene lost 4 bases, with 11 bases spanning the gap. The CDR3 region has the DNA TGTGCCAGCAATATGGACTCATACAATGAGCAGTTCTTC. Its translation is CASNMDSYNEQFF.

This sequence joins TRBV28 and TRBJ2-1, with 12 positions matching TRBD2. Trimming at V came to 4 bases and at J to 3 bases, leaving 4 bases not matched to a gene. CDR1 is MDHEN and CDR2 is SYDVKM in the germline V gene. The CDR3 length is 16 residues. The CDR3 loop reads CASSSRTSGNYNEQFF. CDR3 DNA: TGTGCCAGCAGTTCGAGGACTAGCGGGAACTACAATGAGCAGTTCTTC.

This chain uses TRBV27 with TRBJ1-2; no clear D gene. The germline gives CDR1 MNHEY, CDR2 SMNVEV (reference sequence). V lost 3 bases and J lost 2, with 7 bases in between. The CDR3 contains 13 residues. DNA for the CDR3: TGTGCCAGCAGTTTTTTCCAGAACTATGGCTACACCTTC. It specifies CASSFFQNYGYTF.